Described below is a single T cell receptor beta chain sequence and its context. Per the study methods: Amplification with reference gene primers provided the estimates of nucleated cell counts. The table came from immunoSEQ multiplex PCR; TCRdb's copy has only in-frame clones and leaves some out. Clone size and V and J calls were adopted from that table, with D and trimming inferred from the DNA. The repertoire holds tens of thousands of clones, with roughly 77% as singletons. The source of the sample is a study of blood T cell repertoires in COVID-19. Study-level background: Some COVID-19 samples were acute and others convalescent; all came from the United States, Italy and Spain. T cells, B-cell-depleted T cells, or PBMCs supplied cDNA or gDNA.

Per the germline V gene, CDR1 is MGHDK and CDR2 is SYGVNS. Trimming removed 3 bases from V and 4 bases from J, with 21 bases in between. The CDR3 is 18 residues long. Recruited during active infection, patients (from Seattle) were subsequently followed longitudinally. This chain connects TRBV25-1 to TRBJ2-2; maybe TRBD1 (5 bases). The sequencing sample was made of peripheral blood. The sequence was obtained from a man in his 60s with COVID-19, enrolled during active disease. CDR3 sequence (DNA): TGTGCCAGCAGTGACCCGGCTTCAGGGTCGCGGCGCACCGGGGAGCTGTTTTTT. It is translated as CASSDPASGSRRTGELFF. The whole variable domain, filled in from reference TRBV25-1 and TRBJ2-2, reads EADIYQTPRYLVIGTGKKITLECSQTMGHDKMYWYQQDPGMELHLIHYSYGVNSTEKGDLSSESTVSRIRTEHFPLTLESARPSHTSQYLCASSDPASGSRRTGELFFGEGSRLTVL.